The 32 T cell receptor beta chains below were found in one sample sequenced in a study of T cells in Graves' hyperthyroidism and ophthalmopathy. Amplification targeted TCR beta CDR3 regions from RNA transcripts. A set of HTBI primers served as the primers for a first-round RT-PCR of the TCR CDR3. One entry per CDR3 protein, called by TCRdb with MiXCR from the multiplex PCR reads. The sample shows a few hundred thousand distinct CDR3 sequences, around 14% of them seen only once. The specimen was blood. The source of these receptors is a woman aged 18-30 years with Graves' hyperthyroidism.

The chain links TRBV20-1 to TRBJ2-5; D ambiguous. Trimming stripped 4 bases from V and 3 bases from J, with 15 bases between. The CDR3 is 14 amino acids. CDR1 and CDR2 (germline): DFQATT, SNEGSKA (reference sequence). In DNA, the CDR3 is TGCAGTGCTACTGGATTCGCCTCGGAAGAGACCCAGTACTTC. Translation: CSATGFASEETQYF.

This clonotype came up many times. The chain employs TRBV6-1 and TRBJ2-7; 9 nucleotides agree with TRBD1. The CDR3 length is 14 residues. Germline V gene sequence: CDR1 MNHNS, CDR2 SASEGT. The V and J ends lost 5 bases and 5 bases, in that order; junction bases with no gene match: 7. CDR3 coding DNA: TGTGCCAGCAGTCCCGGGACAGGGTCCCACGAGCAGTACTTC. Protein: CASSPGTGSHEQYF.

This clonotype was recorded a few times. The chain uses TRBV9 and TRBJ2-1; TRBD1 matches 9 bases. V shed 4 bases, J shed 8 bases, and the junction held 13 bases outside the gene matches. This CDR3 is built from 16 residues. From germline, CDR1 is SGDLS and CDR2 YYNGEE. CDR3 sequence: CASSKVTGGIDHEQFF. CDR3 sequence (DNA): TGTGCCAGCAGCAAAGTGACAGGGGGAATCGATCATGAGCAGTTCTTC.

This clonotype was detected a few times. The gene calls are TRBV28 and TRBJ1-2; TRBD1 matches at 9 bases. Germline loops: CDR1 MDHEN, CDR2 SYDVKM. Germline trimming cut 6 bases from V and 5 bases from J; bases unmatched to any gene: 10. This CDR3 region has 15 residues. The CDR3 protein is CASRSVQGAYYGYTF. The CDR3 DNA is TGTGCCAGCAGATCGGTACAGGGGGCGTATTATGGCTACACCTTC.

The sample holds many counts of this clonotype. The chain joins TRBV6-1 to TRBJ2-1, with 14 bases that match TRBD2. The ends lost 3 bases at V and 5 bases at J; junction bases unmatched: 3. Looked up from germline, CDR1 is MNHNS and CDR2 is SASEGT. CDR3 length: 16 amino acids. The CDR3 is CASSERLAGGNNEQFF. CDR3 sequence (DNA): TGTGCCAGCAGTGAGCGACTAGCGGGGGGGAACAATGAGCAGTTCTTC.

This clonotype appeared many times. The CDR3 DNA reads as TGTGCCACCAGCAGAGAACAGGCTGCAGAGACCCAGTACTTC. Its protein is CATSREQAAETQYF. J is TRBJ2-5 and V is TRBV15, with D perhaps matching TRBD1 (5 bases). Germline values: CDR1 LNHNV, CDR2 YYDKDF (reference sequence). CDR3 length: 14 amino acids. V dropped 0 bases and J dropped 4 bases, with 9 bases sitting between them.

This clonotype has ten or more counts. This chain links TRBV6-1 with TRBJ1-5; D possibly corresponds to TRBD1 (5 bases). Germline V gene sequence: CDR1 MNHNS, CDR2 SASEGT. The CDR3 spans 15 residues. V shed 2 bases and J shed 6 bases, with 14 bases lying between them. CDR3 DNA: TGTGCCAGCAGTGAAATAGGGGCGCCCGGTCAGCCCCAGCATTTT. This sequence encodes CASSEIGAPGQPQHF.

This clonotype has more than one count but fewer than ten. The chain links TRBV6-1 to TRBJ2-2; TRBD1 matches at 8 bases. The CDR3 runs to 17 residues. Per germline, CDR1 MNHNS and CDR2 SASEGT. The V and J ends lost 5 bases and 2 bases, in that order; junction bases with no gene match: 10. The CDR3, as DNA: TGTGCCAGCAGTTGGGGGAGGACAGGGAAAAACACCGGGGAGCTGTTTTTT. Translated: CASSWGRTGKNTGELFF.

There are many counts of this clonotype. V is TRBV12-3 or TRBV12-4 and J is TRBJ1-5, with D tentatively TRBD1 (5 bases). There are 16 residues in the CDR3. The ends were cut back, 1 base at V and 6 bases at J, with 16 bases in the middle. CDR3 sequence reads: CASSLEFLRGPQPQHF. CDR3 in DNA: TGTGCCAGCAGTTTAGAATTTTTGAGGGGTCCTCAGCCCCAGCATTTT.

This clonotype was observed many times. The genes are TRBV20-1 and TRBJ1-1; D might be TRBD1 (6 bases). Germline lookup yields CDR1 DFQATT and CDR2 SNEGSKA (reference sequence). The CDR3 consists of 14 residues. V was clipped by 5 bases and J by 6 bases, with 19 bases between them. The CDR3 nucleotides read TGCAGTGCTCCTATCCCAGGGAAGGGGGCTGAAGCTTTCTTT. Its translation: CSAPIPGKGAEAFF.

This clonotype was detected ten times or more. The chain combines TRBV29-1 with TRBJ2-3; 10 bases agree with TRBD2. The germline V gene has CDR1 SQVTM and CDR2 ANQGSEA. The CDR3 covers 15 residues. The junction had 9 bases not matched to a gene; V was cut back by 7 bases and J by 2 bases. CDR3 amino acids: CSARPTSGYTDTQYF. As DNA, the CDR3 is TGCAGCGCCCGCCCGACTAGCGGGTACACAGATACGCAGTATTTT.

The chain recombines TRBV6-2 or TRBV6-3 with TRBJ1-4; possibly TRBD1 for D (6 bases). The CDR3 is 15 amino acids. Germline V gene sequence: CDR1 MNHEY, CDR2 SVGEGT. V dropped 6 bases and J dropped 0 bases, with 11 bases sitting between them. The DNA for the CDR3 is TGTGCCAGCAGACACAGGGCGGCAACTAATGAAAAACTGTTTTTT. Residues: CASRHRAATNEKLFF.

This clonotype has a count of ten or more. V and J are TRBV11-2 and TRBJ2-4, with D unresolved. Germline V gives CDR1 SGHAT, CDR2 FQNNGV. V lost 5 bases and J 8 bases, leaving 4 bases between the germline ends. The CDR3 runs 10 residues. CDR3 loop: CASSGDIQYF. The CDR3 bases are TGTGCCAGCAGCGGGGACATTCAGTACTTC.

The V call is TRBV6-1, the J call TRBJ2-7; D gene uncertain. CDR1 is MNHNS, CDR2 SASEGT, per germline. Deletions cut 0 bases from V and 6 bases from J, with 6 bases between. This CDR3 has 12 amino acids. CDR3 loop: CASSEAVGEQYF. The CDR3 coding sequence is TGTGCCAGCAGTGAAGCGGTTGGCGAGCAGTACTTC.

Ten or more counts support this clonotype. The chain joins TRBV19 to TRBJ2-7; D not resolved. In germline, CDR1 is LNHDA, CDR2 SQIVND (reference sequence). Trimming took off 1 base at V and 2 bases at J, with 24 bases between the two ends. The CDR3 is 19 amino acids. CDR3 in amino acids: CASSIVITTNWRLTYEQYF. The DNA of the CDR3 is TGTGCCAGTAGTATAGTGATAACTACGAATTGGCGGCTAACCTACGAGCAGTACTTC.

This clonotype has just a few counts. This sequence joins TRBV11-1 and TRBJ2-4, with D uncertain. The CDR3 covers 15 residues. Trimming removed 5 bases from V and 3 bases from J, with 14 bases in between. Germline assignment: CDR1 SGHAT and CDR2 FQDESV (reference sequence). The CDR3 region is CASSPTGYGKNIQYF. The CDR3 DNA reads as TGTGCCAGCAGCCCCACCGGGTATGGCAAAAACATTCAGTACTTC. The entire variable domain, with the rest obtained from reference TRBV11-1 and TRBJ2-4, is as follows: EAEVAQSPRYKITEKSQAVAFWCDPISGHATLYWYRQILGQGPELLVQFQDESVVDDSQLPKDRFSAERLKGVDSTLKIQPAELGDSAMYLCASSPTGYGKNIQYFGAGTRLSVL.

This clonotype has at least ten counts. The V call is TRBV7-9, the J call TRBJ1-1; D possibly corresponds to TRBD1 (6 bases). From germline, CDR1 is SEHNR and CDR2 FQNEAQ (reference sequence). V was clipped by 6 bases and J by 1 base, with 15 bases between them. The CDR3 spans 15 residues. Here the CDR3 reads CASSRDIIQNTEAFF. In DNA form, the CDR3 reads TGTGCCAGCAGTCGGGACATTATACAGAACACTGAAGCTTTCTTT.

The CDR3 region has the DNA TGTGCCAGCAGCAACGGACAGAATTCACCCCTCCACTTT. This sequence encodes CASSNGQNSPLHF. V gene TRBV7-3 combines with J gene TRBJ1-6, with a possible D match to TRBD1 (6 bases). Germline V CDR1 and CDR2: SGHTA, FQGTGA. This CDR3 region has 13 residues. Trimming cost V 5 bases and J 7 bases, with 9 bases left between them.

This clonotype has at least ten counts. The chain has TRBV6-2 or TRBV6-3 and TRBJ2-1, with 9 bases fitting TRBD1. The CDR3 covers 17 residues. V lost 6 bases to trimming and J lost 7 bases; unmatched junction nucleotides: 16. Germline CDR1 is MNHEY and CDR2 is SVGEGT. CDR3 nucleotide sequence: TGTGCCAGCAGGCTAAATTCGGGACAGGGTGTTAGGAATGAGCAGTTCTTC. Residues: CASRLNSGQGVRNEQFF.

In this sample, this clonotype turned up many times. V usage is TRBV6-1 and J usage is TRBJ1-1; TRBD1 might be the D (5 bases). The CDR3 is made up of 12 amino acids. Looked up from germline, CDR1 is MNHNS and CDR2 is SASEGT. Trimming removed 2 bases from V and 8 bases from J, with 9 bases in between. CDR3 protein: CASSEWGREAFF. The CDR3 region has the DNA TGTGCCAGCAGTGAATGGGGGAGGGAAGCTTTCTTT.

This clonotype occurred a few times. The rearrangement uses TRBV19 and TRBJ2-1; 10 nucleotides match TRBD2. The V segment lost 7 bases and the J segment 7 bases; nucleotides outside the gene matches: 13. The length of the CDR3 is 16 residues. In germline, CDR1 is LNHDA, CDR2 SQIVND (reference sequence). The CDR3 protein is CASKTSGRDFLNEQFF. The CDR3 DNA follows: TGTGCCAGTAAGACGAGCGGGAGGGACTTTTTGAATGAGCAGTTCTTC.

This clonotype was seen repeatedly, ten times or more. The chain combines TRBV28 with TRBJ2-2, with 12 bases identical to TRBD2. J lost 6 bases, V lost 6 bases, and 5 bases had no gene match. The CDR3 loop spans 15 amino acids. CDR1 is MDHEN and CDR2 is SYDVKM in the germline V gene. The CDR3 coding sequence is TGTGCCAGCAGAAGAGGGACTAGCGGGCCCGGGGAGCTGTTTTTT. Its protein product is CASRRGTSGPGELFF.

This clonotype was seen many times. The chain uses TRBV7-9 and TRBJ2-5; D unresolved. Germline V gene lookup returns CDR1 SEHNR and CDR2 FQNEAQ (reference sequence). There are 12 residues in the CDR3. Trimming removed 7 bases from V and 5 bases from J, with 11 bases in between. Here the CDR3 reads CASTTTVETQYF. CDR3 bases: TGTGCCAGCACAACGACGGTCGAGACCCAGTACTTC. The variable domain in full, with the rest retrieved from reference TRBV7-9 and TRBJ2-5, is DTGVSQNPRHKITKRGQNVTFRCDPISEHNRLYWYRQTLGQGPEFLTYFQNEAQLEKSRLLSDRFSAERPKGSFSTLEIQRTEQGDSAMYLCASTTTVETQYFGPGTRLLVL.

This clonotype was seen repeatedly, ten times or more. This chain connects TRBV20-1 to TRBJ2-3; D is possibly TRBD1 (6 bases). Looked up from germline, CDR1 is DFQATT and CDR2 is SNEGSKA (reference sequence). There are 14 residues in the CDR3. The CDR3 region is CMWGRSGVVDTQYF. The CDR3 DNA follows: TGCATGTGGGGGCGATCGGGCGTAGTGGATACGCAGTATTTT.

This chain uses TRBV6-2 or TRBV6-3 with TRBJ1-3; D is uncertain. The CDR3 is 13 residues long. Germline CDR1 reads MNHEY; CDR2 reads SVGEGT. Trimming stripped 5 bases from V and 4 bases from J, with 9 bases between. The CDR3 region is CASSQSQGNTIYF. CDR3 coding DNA: TGTGCCAGCAGTCAGAGTCAAGGAAACACCATATATTTT.

The chain carries TRBV11-1 and TRBJ2-4; TRBD1 matches at 7 bases. Trimming removed 0 bases from V and 1 base from J; junction bases left unmatched: 6. CDR3 length: 17 residues. Per the germline V gene, CDR1 is SGHAT and CDR2 is FQDESV (reference sequence). The CDR3 loop reads CASSLAGTAQAKNIQYF. The CDR3 nucleotides read TGTGCCAGCAGCTTAGCGGGGACAGCCCAGGCCAAAAACATTCAGTACTTC.

This clonotype has more than one count but fewer than ten. The rearrangement uses TRBV19 and TRBJ1-6, with TRBD1 as a possible D gene (5 bases). CDR1 is LNHDA and CDR2 is SQIVND in the germline V gene (reference sequence). The CDR3 runs to 16 residues. V was pared by 4 bases and J by 7 bases, with 17 bases between. CDR3 residues: CASSSLALTDNSPLHF. CDR3 in DNA: TGTGCCAGTAGTAGTCTCGCGCTGACAGACAATTCACCCCTCCACTTT.

This clonotype was recorded at least ten times. The chain uses TRBV11-3 and TRBJ2-3; D possibly corresponds to TRBD1 (7 bases). The germline gives CDR1 SGHNT, CDR2 YENEEA. Trimming took 5 bases from V and 3 from J, leaving 15 bases between them. CDR3 length: 15 amino acids. Here the CDR3 DNA reads TGTGCCAGCAGCCTACGACAGGGAGGTACAGATACGCAGTATTTT. Amino acids: CASSLRQGGTDTQYF.

This clonotype occurred many times. The chain carries TRBV27 and TRBJ1-3; 9 bases are shared with TRBD1. Per the germline V gene, CDR1 is MNHEY and CDR2 is SMNVEV (reference sequence). This CDR3 contains 15 residues. V trimming: 5 bases; J trimming: 2 bases; junction bases outside the gene matches: 4. CDR3: CASSVDRGTGNTIYF. Written as DNA, the CDR3 is TGTGCCAGCAGTGTGGACAGGGGCACTGGAAACACCATATATTTT.

Only one count was recorded for this clonotype. Possible read error: a much larger clone is one base away. The chain couples TRBV5-4 to TRBJ2-7; unclear D gene. Germline V gene lookup returns CDR1 SGHNT and CDR2 YYREEE (reference sequence). The CDR3 covers 14 residues. The CDR3 here is CTSSTAQTPYEQYF. The CDR3 nucleotides are TGTACCAGCAGCACCGCACAAACACCTTACGAGCAGTACTTC. The whole variable domain, filled in from reference TRBV5-4 and TRBJ2-7, reads ETGVTQSPTHLIKTRGQQVTLRCSSQSGHNTVSWYQQALGQGPQFIFQYYREEENGRGNFPPRFSGLQFPNYSSELNVNALELDDSALYLCTSSTAQTPYEQYFGPGTRLTVT.

This clonotype was seen ten or more times. This chain uses TRBV9 with TRBJ2-1; TRBD2 aligns across 9 bases. CDR3 length: 15 residues. In germline, CDR1 is SGDLS, CDR2 YYNGEE. J gave up 10 bases and V 0 bases, and 8 bases lay outside the gene matches. CDR3 DNA sequence: TGTGCCAGCAGCGTAGTGTGGACTAGCGTACACGAGCAGTTCTTC. Amino acids: CASSVVWTSVHEQFF.

The table lists this clonotype with many counts. The V gene is TRBV29-1, the J gene TRBJ2-3; 10 bases agree with TRBD1. The CDR3 consists of 14 residues. V lost 4 bases to trimming and J lost 2 bases; unmatched junction nucleotides: 3. Germline values: CDR1 SQVTM, CDR2 ANQGSEA. The CDR3 region is CSVAGTGVTDTQYF. CDR3 bases: TGCAGCGTTGCCGGGACAGGGGTCACAGATACGCAGTATTTT.